The 20 T cell receptor beta chains in this list originate from one sample, sequenced in a study of blood T cells in healthy people across ages. The second PCR ran roughly 7 to 12 cycles with a sample-barcoded 5' primer and J-beta primers. MiXCR was run by TCRdb on the 5' RACE reads, yielding one entry per CDR3 protein. Of 1.8 million or so distinct CDR3 sequences listed, 35% to 50% were seen once; the top ten hold roughly 23%. What was sequenced was blood. The source is a human donor in good health.

This clonotype was detected many times. The rearrangement joins TRBV29-1 to TRBJ2-5; D is ambiguous. The V gene lost 3 bases and the J gene lost 1 base, with 3 bases spanning the gap. The CDR3 runs 11 residues. Per the germline V gene, CDR1 is SQVTM and CDR2 is ANQGSEA. This CDR3 is CSVDVQETQYF. The CDR3 DNA reads as TGCAGCGTTGATGTCCAAGAGACCCAGTACTTC.

This clonotype was detected once. The chain uses TRBV3-1 and TRBJ2-6; unclear D gene. Germline V gene data show CDR1 as LGHDT and CDR2 as YNNKEL (reference sequence). The CDR3 has 18 residues. The V end was cut by 6 bases, the J end by 0 bases, with 18 bases between. DNA of the CDR3: TGTGCCAGCAGGTCTACGCTTAAAAGGAGCTCTGGGGCCAACGTCCTGACTTTC. Translating it yields CASRSTLKRSSGANVLTF.

This clonotype has a count of ten or more. This sequence joins TRBV6-2 or TRBV6-3 and TRBJ2-4, with TRBD2 as a possible D gene (5 bases). The CDR3 consists of 13 residues. V lost 5 bases to trimming and J lost 12 bases, with 17 bases between them. In germline, CDR1 is MNHEY, CDR2 SVGEGT. This CDR3 reads CASSNEGSSGQYF. CDR3 bases: TGTGCCAGCAGTAACGAGGGAAGTAGTGGTCAGTACTTC.

The V call is TRBV20-1, the J call TRBJ2-1; weak D call: TRBD2 (7 bases). Germline V lookup: CDR1 DFQATT, CDR2 SNEGSKA (reference sequence). The CDR3 has 16 amino acids. The V gene lost 0 bases and the J gene lost 5 bases, with 17 bases spanning the gap. The CDR3 DNA sequence: TGCAGTGCTAGAGAACACGGGGGGCCAACGAACAATGAGCAGTTCTTC. Protein sequence: CSAREHGGPTNNEQFF.

V gene TRBV5-6 combines with J gene TRBJ2-1; D may be TRBD2 (6 bases). This CDR3 comprises 14 residues. CDR1 is SGHDT, CDR2 YYEEEE, per germline. The V gene lost 4 bases and the J gene lost 13 bases, with 21 bases spanning the gap. CDR3 DNA sequence: TGTGCCAGCAGCCTTAAGACTAGAAAAGAGACCCAGTTCTTC. As protein: CASSLKTRKETQFF.

This clonotype occurred once. The J gene is TRBJ2-5, the V gene TRBV28; 10 nucleotides match TRBD1. V shed 3 bases, J shed 7 bases, and the junction held 32 bases outside the gene matches. CDR3 length: 23 residues. In germline, CDR1 is MDHEN, CDR2 SYDVKM. CDR3 loop: CASSFGFSITLAPGQGKWGTQYF. The CDR3 region has the DNA TGTGCCAGCAGTTTTGGGTTCTCAATAACCCTAGCCCCGGGACAGGGGAAGTGGGGGACCCAGTACTTC. The variable domain in full, with the rest retrieved from reference TRBV28 and TRBJ2-5, is DVKVTQSSRYLVKRTGEKVFLECVQDMDHENMFWYRQDPGLGLRLIYFSYDVKMKEKGDIPEGYSVSREKKERFSLILESASTNQTSMYLCASSFGFSITLAPGQGKWGTQYFGPGTRLLVL.

This sequence joins TRBV19 and TRBJ2-5, with 7 bases fitting TRBD1. Unmatched junction bases numbered 7, after V lost 4 bases and J lost 2 bases. The CDR3 contains 15 residues. The germline V gene encodes CDR1 LNHDA and CDR2 SQIVND (reference sequence). CDR3 nucleotide sequence: TGTGCCAGTAGTACAACCGGGACAGCACAAGAGACCCAGTACTTC. As protein: CASSTTGTAQETQYF.

This clonotype was counted a few times. The rearrangement joins TRBV7-2 to TRBJ1-2, with D perhaps TRBD1 (6 bases). The CDR3 consists of 16 residues. Germline CDR1 is SGHTA and CDR2 is FQGNSA. V lost 8 bases and J lost 4, with 23 bases in between. The CDR3 spells CASGKQGGYTLYGYTF. Written as DNA, the CDR3 is TGTGCCAGCGGAAAACAGGGAGGCTACACCCTCTATGGCTACACCTTC. Supplemented by reference TRBV7-2 and TRBJ1-2, the full variable domain reads GAGVSQSPSNKVTEKGKDVELRCDPISGHTALYWYRQSLGQGLEFLIYFQGNSAPDKSGLPSDRFSAERTGGSVSTLTIQRTQQEDSAVYLCASGKQGGYTLYGYTFGSGTRLTVV.

The rearrangement links TRBV12-3 or TRBV12-4 to TRBJ2-5, with a possible D match to TRBD1 (6 bases). Trimming removed 1 base at V and 2 bases at J, with 20 bases between. CDR3 length: 18 amino acids. DNA for the CDR3: TGTGCCAGCAGTTTAGGTCTGGGCCTTGCAGGGGAACAAGAGACCCAGTACTTC. Translating gives CASSLGLGLAGEQETQYF.

V usage is TRBV20-1 and J usage is TRBJ2-5; D perhaps matches TRBD2 (5 bases). The DNA end is a closer match to TRBJ2-7, so the J assignment may be wrong. Germline V gives CDR1 DFQATT, CDR2 SNEGSKA (reference sequence). The CDR3 covers 14 residues. The CDR3 is CSARRGWHSYEQYF. The CDR3 DNA reads as TGCAGTGCTAGACGCGGGTGGCACTCCTACGAGCAGTACTTC.

V usage is TRBV11-2 and J usage is TRBJ2-3; 8 nucleotides match TRBD2. From germline, CDR1 is SGHAT and CDR2 FQNNGV. Losses at the gene ends were 5 bases for V and 4 bases for J; bases not matched to a gene: 11. The CDR3 is 16 residues long. The CDR3 region has the DNA TGTGCCAGCAGCCACACCGCTACGGGGGGGGCAGATACGCAGTATTTT. Protein product: CASSHTATGGADTQYF.

This clonotype appeared a few times. The chain joins TRBV28 to TRBJ2-1, with a possible D match to TRBD1 (5 bases). Germline values: CDR1 MDHEN, CDR2 SYDVKM. The CDR3 is 13 amino acids. The V end was cut by 5 bases, the J end by 8 bases, with 13 bases between. The CDR3 DNA sequence: TGTGCCAGCAGTCTGCTCAGGGTGGATGAGCAGTTCTTC. Amino acids: CASSLLRVDEQFF.

The chain uses TRBV7-2 and TRBJ2-3, with TRBD2 matching 7 bases. The CDR3 runs to 14 residues. V was pared by 6 bases and J by 5 bases, with 8 bases of the junction left unmatched. CDR1 and CDR2 from the germline V gene are SGHTA and FQGNSA. CDR3 coding DNA: TGTGCCAGCAGTTTTATAAGGGAGGGAGATACGCAGTATTTT. Translated, it gives CASSFIREGDTQYF.

J is TRBJ2-5 and V is TRBV12-3 or TRBV12-4; TRBD1 is a possible D gene (8 bases). The J call is in doubt because the DNA end fits TRBJ2-7 better. The CDR3 covers 16 residues. DNA of the CDR3: TGTGCCAGCAGTTCCCGTACAGGGGGGGTAAGCGACGAGCAGTACTTC. It is translated as CASSSRTGGVSDEQYF.

This clonotype was observed a handful of times. The rearrangement links TRBV6-6 to TRBJ1-2, with 7 nucleotides matching TRBD1. Germline CDR1 is MNHNY and CDR2 is SVGAGI (reference sequence). Trimming at V came to 6 bases and at J to 0 bases, leaving 7 bases not matched to a gene. The CDR3 has 15 amino acids. CDR3 in DNA: TGTGCCAGCAGGGATTCAGGGGGATCTAACTATGGCTACACCTTC. It translates to CASRDSGGSNYGYTF.

This clonotype has more than one count but fewer than ten. This chain joins TRBV29-1 and TRBJ1-5, with a possible D match to TRBD1 (5 bases). CDR3 length equals 12 residues. Germline-derived CDR1 and CDR2 are SQVTM and ANQGSEA. V lost 8 bases and J 7 bases, leaving 15 bases between the germline ends. The CDR3 is CSTIWGNQPQHF. The CDR3 DNA sequence: TGCAGCACCATATGGGGGAACCAGCCCCAGCATTTT.

DNA for the CDR3: TGTGCCACCAGCAAGCCATCTAGCACAGATACGCAGTATTTT. This encodes CATSKPSSTDTQYF. This rearrangement joins TRBV15 to TRBJ2-3; D is unclear. The V end lost 4 bases, the J end lost 0 bases, and 8 bases lay between the germline ends. Germline-derived CDR1 and CDR2 are LNHNV and YYDKDF (reference sequence). The CDR3 totals 14 residues.

This clonotype was recorded a few times. The gene calls are TRBV15 and TRBJ1-2, with 7 positions matching TRBD1. The length of the CDR3 is 18 residues. V dropped 1 base and J dropped 6; count of bases not matched to a gene: 17. From germline, CDR1 is LNHNV and CDR2 YYDKDF (reference sequence). The CDR3 loop is CATSRAVTGYESTDGYTF. CDR3 DNA sequence: TGTGCCACCAGCAGAGCTGTGACAGGGTACGAAAGTACCGATGGCTACACCTTC.

This clonotype has only a few counts. This chain connects TRBV20-1 to TRBJ2-1; D gene uncertain. The CDR3 extends over 12 amino acids. Germline V gives CDR1 DFQATT, CDR2 SNEGSKA (reference sequence). Trimming pared 6 bases from V and 7 bases from J, leaving 13 bases between. The CDR3 spells CSAHKLYNEQFF. CDR3 sequence (DNA): TGCAGTGCCCACAAACTATATAATGAGCAGTTCTTC.

The genes are TRBV5-1 and TRBJ2-1; perhaps TRBD1 as D (5 bases). CDR3 size: 14 residues. Germline-derived CDR1 and CDR2 are SGHRS and YFSETQ. V was cut by 4 bases and J by 10 bases, with 18 bases left in between. The CDR3 bases are TGCGCCAGCAGCACCCAGGACAACTCCTACGAGCAGTTCTTC. It codes for CASSTQDNSYEQFF.